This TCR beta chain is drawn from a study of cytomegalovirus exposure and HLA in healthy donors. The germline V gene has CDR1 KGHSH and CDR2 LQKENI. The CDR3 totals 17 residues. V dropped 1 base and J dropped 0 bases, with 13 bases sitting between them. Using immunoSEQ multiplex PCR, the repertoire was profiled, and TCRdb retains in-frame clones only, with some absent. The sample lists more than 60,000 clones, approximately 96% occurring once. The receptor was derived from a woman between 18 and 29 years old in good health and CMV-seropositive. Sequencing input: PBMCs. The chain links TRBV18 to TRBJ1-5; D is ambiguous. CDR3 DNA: TGTGCCAGCTCACCACGGCTGGCAGAAAATAGCAATCAGCCCCAGCATTTT. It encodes CASSPRLAENSNQPQHF.